Only a few counts were recorded for the clone carrying this T cell receptor beta chain. V shed 0 bases and J shed 5 bases, with 17 bases lying between them. Germline CDR1 is SGHRS and CDR2 is YFSETQ. The CDR3 contains 16 residues. PCR was performed a second time for about 7 to 12 cycles using a sample-barcoded 5' primer and a J-beta primer mix. TCRdb itself ran the 5' RACE reads through MiXCR, one entry per CDR3 protein. Of approximately 800,000 distinct CDR3 sequences listed, around 36% were seen once; the top ten hold about an eighth. This sample is part of a study of blood T cells in healthy people across ages.

The V and J genes are TRBV5-1 and TRBJ1-1; tentative D call: TRBD1 (6 bases). The clonotype originates from a man aged 18 to 29 in good health. Sequencing input: blood. DNA for the CDR3: TGCGCCAGCAGCTTGGATGTTAGGGGGGGCCGTACTGAAGCTTTCTTT. Its translation is CASSLDVRGGRTEAFF.